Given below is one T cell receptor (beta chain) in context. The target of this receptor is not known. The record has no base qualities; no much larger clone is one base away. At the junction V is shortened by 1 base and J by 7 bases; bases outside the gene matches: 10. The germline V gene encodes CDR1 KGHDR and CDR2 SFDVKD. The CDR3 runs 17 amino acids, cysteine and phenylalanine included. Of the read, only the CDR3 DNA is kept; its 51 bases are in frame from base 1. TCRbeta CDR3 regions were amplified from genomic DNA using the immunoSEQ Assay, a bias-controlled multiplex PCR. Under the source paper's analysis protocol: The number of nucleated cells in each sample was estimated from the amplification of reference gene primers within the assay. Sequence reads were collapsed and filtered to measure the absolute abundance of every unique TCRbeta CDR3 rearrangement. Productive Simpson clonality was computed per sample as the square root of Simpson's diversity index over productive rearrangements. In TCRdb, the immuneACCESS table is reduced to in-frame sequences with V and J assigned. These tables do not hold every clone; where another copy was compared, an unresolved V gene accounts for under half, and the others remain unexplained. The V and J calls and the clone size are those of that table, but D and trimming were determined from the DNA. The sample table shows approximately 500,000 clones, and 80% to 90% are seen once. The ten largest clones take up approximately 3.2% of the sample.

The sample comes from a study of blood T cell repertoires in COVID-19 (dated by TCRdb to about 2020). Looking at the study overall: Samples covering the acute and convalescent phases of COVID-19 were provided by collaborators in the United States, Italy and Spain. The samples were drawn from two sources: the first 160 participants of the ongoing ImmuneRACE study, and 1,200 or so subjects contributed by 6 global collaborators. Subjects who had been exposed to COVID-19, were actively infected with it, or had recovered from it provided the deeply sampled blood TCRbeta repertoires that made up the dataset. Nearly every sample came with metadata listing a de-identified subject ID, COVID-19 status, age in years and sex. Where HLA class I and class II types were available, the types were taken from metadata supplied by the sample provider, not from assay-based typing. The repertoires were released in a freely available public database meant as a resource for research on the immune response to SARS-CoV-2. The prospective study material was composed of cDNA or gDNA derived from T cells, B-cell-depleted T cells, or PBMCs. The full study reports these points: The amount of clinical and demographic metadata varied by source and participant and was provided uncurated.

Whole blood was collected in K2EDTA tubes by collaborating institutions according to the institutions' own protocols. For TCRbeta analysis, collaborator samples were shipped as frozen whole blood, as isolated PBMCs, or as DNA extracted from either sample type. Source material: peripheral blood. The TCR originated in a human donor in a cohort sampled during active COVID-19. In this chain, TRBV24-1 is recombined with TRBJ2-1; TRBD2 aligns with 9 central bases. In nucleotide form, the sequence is TGTGCCACCAGTGATTTCCGCGGGAGGGGTAAAGGTAATGAGCAGTTCTTC. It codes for CATSDFRGRGKGNEQFF.